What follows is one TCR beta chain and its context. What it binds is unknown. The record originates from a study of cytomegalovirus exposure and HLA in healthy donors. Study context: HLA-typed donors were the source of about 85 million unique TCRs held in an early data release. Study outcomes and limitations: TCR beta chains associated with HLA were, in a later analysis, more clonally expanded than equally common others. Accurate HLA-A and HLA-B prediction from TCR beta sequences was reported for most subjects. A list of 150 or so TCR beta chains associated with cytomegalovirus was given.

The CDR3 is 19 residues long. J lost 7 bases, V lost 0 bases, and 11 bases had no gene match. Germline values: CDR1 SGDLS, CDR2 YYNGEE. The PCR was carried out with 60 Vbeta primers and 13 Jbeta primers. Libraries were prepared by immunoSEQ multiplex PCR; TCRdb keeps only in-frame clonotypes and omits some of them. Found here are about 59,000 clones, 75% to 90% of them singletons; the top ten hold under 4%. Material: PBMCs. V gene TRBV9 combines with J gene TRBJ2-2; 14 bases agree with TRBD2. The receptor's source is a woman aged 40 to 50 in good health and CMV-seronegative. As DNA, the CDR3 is TGTGCCAGCAGCGTAGTCTCTGGGGGACTAGCGGGAGATAACGGGGAGCTGTTTTTT. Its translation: CASSVVSGGLAGDNGELFF.